This TCR beta chain was found in a study of cytomegalovirus exposure and HLA in healthy donors. Primers included in the PCR were 60 Vbeta and 13 Jbeta primers. Repertoires were generated with immunoSEQ multiplex PCR, while TCRdb's copy carries only in-frame clones and drops some. The sample lists 50,000 to 60,000 clones, roughly 74% occurring once. The junction had 6 bases not matched to a gene; V was cut back by 9 bases and J by 8 bases. The CDR3 sequence is 11 residues long. Germline CDR1 reads MNHNY; CDR2 reads SVGAGI (reference sequence). This clonotype was obtained from a female donor in good health and CMV-seronegative. The rearrangement uses TRBV6-6 and TRBJ1-2; 7 bases line up with TRBD1. The sample comprised PBMCs. The CDR3 spells CASSRDRGYTF. The CDR3 DNA reads TGTGCCAGTTCCCGGGACAGAGGCTACACCTTC.